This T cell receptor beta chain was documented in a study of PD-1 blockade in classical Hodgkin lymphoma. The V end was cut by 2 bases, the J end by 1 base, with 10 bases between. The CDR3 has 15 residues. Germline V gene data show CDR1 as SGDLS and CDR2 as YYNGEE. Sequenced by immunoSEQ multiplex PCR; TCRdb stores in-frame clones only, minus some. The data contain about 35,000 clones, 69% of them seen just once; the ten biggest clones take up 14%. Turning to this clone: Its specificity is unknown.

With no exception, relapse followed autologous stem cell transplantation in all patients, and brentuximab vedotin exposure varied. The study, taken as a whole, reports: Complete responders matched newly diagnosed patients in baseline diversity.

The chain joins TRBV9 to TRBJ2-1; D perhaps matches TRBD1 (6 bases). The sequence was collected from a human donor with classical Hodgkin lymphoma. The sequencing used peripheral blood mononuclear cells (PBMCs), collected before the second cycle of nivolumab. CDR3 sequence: CASSVSRGSYNEQFF. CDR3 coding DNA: TGTGCCAGCAGCGTCAGTAGGGGGTCCTACAATGAGCAGTTCTTC. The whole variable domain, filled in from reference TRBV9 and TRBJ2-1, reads DSGVTQTPKHLITATGQRVTLRCSPRSGDLSVYWYQQSLDQGLQFLIQYYNGEERAKGNILERFSAQQFPDLHSELNLSSLELGDSALYFCASSVSRGSYNEQFFGPGTRLTVL.